The present T cell receptor beta chain was sequenced within a study of metastatic and nonmetastatic thyroid tumors. General study findings and limits: It was reported that TCR beta diversity was significantly higher in malignant thyroid tumors than benign nodules, in blood and tumor.

No treatment had been given to any patient before thyroid surgery. TCRdb redid the clone calls on the PCR reads using MiXCR. The sample yields about 28,000 clones, under 20% seen once. Germline V gives CDR1 MNHNS, CDR2 SASEGT. The V gene end was trimmed by 6 bases and the J gene end by 3 bases; junction bases not matched to a gene: 6. The CDR3 loop spans 15 amino acids. As for this clone: What it binds is unknown.

What was sequenced was blood. This chain connects TRBV6-1 to TRBJ1-3; TRBD1 aligns across 9 bases. The receptor was isolated from a female donor with papillary thyroid cancer or a benign thyroid nodule (not recorded which). Some clones in this sample may be carry-over from other donors' samples. In nucleotides, the CDR3 is TGTGCCAGCAGCCCCGGGACAGGGTTTGGAAACACCATATATTTT. Its translation is CASSPGTGFGNTIYF.